The 20 T cell receptor beta chains below come from one sample, sequenced in a study of blood T cell repertoires in COVID-19. Method: immunoSEQ multiplex PCR; TCRdb's copy keeps in-frame clones and lacks some. The top ten clones hold 2.5% to 3.5% of a sample with about 300,000 clones, roughly 91% of them seen once. What was sequenced was PBMCs or T cells enriched from blood (not recorded which). These receptor sequences come from a woman aged 45-60 years who had been exposed to COVID-19.

The chain carries TRBV5-1 and TRBJ1-2; 9 bases line up with TRBD1. V was pared by 4 bases and J by 4 bases, with 17 bases of the junction left unmatched. The CDR3 sequence is 18 residues long. CDR1 is SGHRS, CDR2 YFSETQ, per germline. CDR3 DNA sequence: TGCGCCAGCAGCATGGAACCGGGACAGGGACTCCCTCGCTATGGCTACACCTTC. It yields the protein CASSMEPGQGLPRYGYTF.

This rearrangement joins TRBV7-2 to TRBJ2-3, with TRBD2 identical over 9 bases. Germline CDR1 SGHTA, CDR2 FQGNSA. The CDR3 spans 18 residues. V lost 1 base, J lost 2 bases, and 10 bases stayed unmatched. The CDR3 region is CASSLGGLAGGPTDTQYF. The CDR3 region has the DNA TGTGCCAGCAGCTTAGGTGGTCTCGCGGGGGGGCCCACAGATACGCAGTATTTT.

The chain joins TRBV9 to TRBJ2-5, with a tentative D call TRBD1 (5 bases). CDR1 SGDLS and CDR2 YYNGEE come from the germline V gene. The CDR3 consists of 15 residues. V lost 0 bases to trimming and J lost 1 base, with 10 bases between them. CDR3 residues: CASSVAGARQETQYF. The CDR3 DNA follows: TGTGCCAGCAGCGTAGCTGGGGCGCGCCAAGAGACCCAGTACTTC.

This sequence joins TRBV29-1 and TRBJ2-3; 8 bases are a match to TRBD2. This CDR3 region has 14 residues. Germline CDR1 reads SQVTM; CDR2 reads ANQGSEA. J was trimmed by 4 bases and V by 4 bases; bases with no gene match: 7. CDR3 protein: CSVAYGTRSDTQYF. CDR3 coding DNA: TGCAGCGTTGCGTACGGGACTAGGTCAGATACGCAGTATTTT.

J is TRBJ2-2 and V is TRBV5-4, with D possibly TRBD2 on 7 matching bases. V lost 1 base, J lost 7 bases, and 23 bases lay in between. The CDR3 length is 18 residues. CDR1 and CDR2 (germline): SGHNT, YYREEE (reference sequence). CDR3 protein: CASSLTEGGGFGYGELFF. CDR3 DNA: TGTGCCAGCAGCTTGACCGAGGGCGGGGGCTTTGGATACGGGGAGCTGTTTTTT.

The rearrangement links TRBV6-1 to TRBJ2-5; 8 bases align to TRBD2. V shed 4 bases and J 1 base; nucleotides not matched to a gene: 8. Germline CDR1 is MNHNS and CDR2 is SASEGT. The CDR3 contains 16 residues. CDR3 in amino acids: CASSGWAGGLQETQYF. The CDR3 DNA reads TGTGCCAGCAGTGGTTGGGCGGGGGGCCTCCAAGAGACCCAGTACTTC.

The gene calls are TRBV14 and TRBJ1-2, with D unresolved. The CDR3 covers 16 residues. The V gene's germline CDR1 is SGHDN and CDR2 FVKESK. V lost 2 bases to trimming and J lost 3 bases, with 16 bases between them. CDR3: CASSQLTSPKDYGYTF. The CDR3 region has the DNA TGTGCCAGCAGCCAACTGACATCGCCTAAGGACTATGGCTACACCTTC.

The J gene is TRBJ2-7, the V gene TRBV9; 9 nucleotides match TRBD2. CDR1 is SGDLS and CDR2 is YYNGEE in the germline V gene. Unmatched junction bases numbered 9, after V lost 4 bases and J lost 4 bases. The CDR3 covers 15 residues. CDR3 residues: CASSSLAGEGYEQYF. Written as DNA, the CDR3 is TGTGCCAGCAGCTCCTTAGCGGGGGAGGGATACGAGCAGTACTTC.

This chain uses TRBV19 with TRBJ1-1; D not certain. V lost 5 bases and J lost 6, with 19 bases in between. Germline CDR1 LNHDA, CDR2 SQIVND (reference sequence). CDR3 length: 15 amino acids. The CDR3 spells CASSSYGRGVAEAFF. CDR3 nucleotide sequence: TGTGCCAGTAGTTCATACGGGCGCGGGGTTGCTGAAGCTTTCTTT.

This clone is a singleton in its sample. The chain recombines TRBV7-9 with TRBJ1-4; TRBD1 is a possible D gene (6 bases). V was pared by 4 bases and J by 8 bases, with 14 bases between. There are 14 residues in the CDR3. Per germline, CDR1 SEHNR and CDR2 FQNEAQ (reference sequence). In DNA form, the CDR3 reads TGTGCCAGCAGCTCGGACCGTAGGGGGGAAAAACTGTTTTTT. It specifies CASSSDRRGEKLFF.

J is TRBJ1-1 and V is TRBV28; D is ambiguous. This CDR3 region has 14 residues. V was clipped by 3 bases and J by 5 bases, with 13 bases between them. CDR1 is MDHEN and CDR2 is SYDVKM in the germline V gene. CDR3 nucleotides: TGTGCCAGCAGTTTTTGGGGAGAGCGAACTGAAGCTTTCTTT. Translation gives CASSFWGERTEAFF.

In nucleotides, the CDR3 is TGTGCCAGTAGTCTCCCCCAGGGCGGGGGGACTAGCACAGATACGCAGTATTTT. The encoded protein is CASSLPQGGGTSTDTQYF. V usage is TRBV19 and J usage is TRBJ2-3; 8 nucleotides match TRBD2. The J segment lost 0 bases and the V segment lost 5 bases, leaving 13 bases of the junction unmatched. The germline V gene encodes CDR1 LNHDA and CDR2 SQIVND (reference sequence). The CDR3 is 18 amino acids.

V usage is TRBV7-8 and J usage is TRBJ2-1, with D hard to call. CDR3 size: 15 residues. V was shortened by 2 bases and J by 0 bases, with 8 bases between the two germline ends. Germline V lookup: CDR1 SGHVS, CDR2 FQNEAQ. The CDR3 bases are TGTGCCAGCAGCTTATATCGGAGCTCCTACAATGAGCAGTTCTTC. Encoded protein: CASSLYRSSYNEQFF.

The rearrangement links TRBV18 to TRBJ1-5; 7 bases align to TRBD1. In germline, CDR1 is KGHSH, CDR2 LQKENI. CDR3 length equals 15 residues. Unmatched junction bases numbered 11, after V lost 6 bases and J lost 6 bases. This CDR3 reads CASSLERQGSQPQHF. The CDR3 DNA follows: TGTGCCAGCTCCCTTGAGAGACAGGGTAGTCAGCCCCAGCATTTT.

The chain has TRBV28 and TRBJ1-1; D gene uncertain. This CDR3 has 12 amino acids. Deletions cut 11 bases from V and 4 bases from J, with 14 bases between. From germline, CDR1 is MDHEN and CDR2 SYDVKM. The CDR3 protein is CASRRAGTEAFF. The CDR3 DNA reads TGTGCCTCGAGGAGGGCTGGCACTGAAGCTTTCTTT.

This clone was seen a single time. The V gene is TRBV7-9, the J gene TRBJ1-3, with 11 bases lining up with TRBD1. CDR3 length: 17 amino acids. Germline V gene lookup returns CDR1 SEHNR and CDR2 FQNEAQ (reference sequence). J was trimmed by 4 bases and V by 1 base; bases with no gene match: 6. The CDR3 is CASSLDSGQGAGNTIYF. In nucleotides, the CDR3 is TGTGCCAGCAGCTTAGATTCCGGACAGGGGGCCGGAAACACCATATATTTT.

The chain couples TRBV3-1 (or the pseudogene TRBV3-2) to TRBJ1-2, with no clear D. V lost 1 base to trimming and J lost 4 bases, with 10 bases between them. Germline CDR1 is LGHDT and CDR2 is YNNKEL (reference sequence). CDR3 length equals 14 residues. CDR3 sequence reads: CASSQGEGSYGYTF. In DNA form, the CDR3 reads TGTGCCAGCAGCCAAGGGGAGGGCAGCTATGGCTACACCTTC.

This clone was seen a single time. The rearrangement links TRBV25-1 to TRBJ1-2, with D perhaps matching TRBD1 (6 bases). The germline V and J ends were trimmed by 3 bases and 8 bases, with 13 bases remaining between them. The V gene's germline CDR1 is MGHDK and CDR2 SYGVNS. The length of the CDR3 is 13 residues. The CDR3 DNA reads as TGTGCCAGCAGTGACAGGACAGCGAGCGGCTACACCTTC. Translation gives CASSDRTASGYTF.

The chain's CDR3 is CASSLDTRRDEKLFF. CDR3 DNA sequence: TGCGCCAGCAGCTTGGATACCCGCAGGGATGAAAAACTGTTTTTT. This chain uses TRBV5-1 with TRBJ1-4, with D possibly TRBD1 on 5 matching bases. The V gene lost 0 bases and the J gene lost 6 bases, with 12 bases spanning the gap. CDR1 is SGHRS and CDR2 is YFSETQ in the germline V gene. CDR3 size: 15 residues.

V usage is TRBV11-2 and J usage is TRBJ1-1, with 7 bases fitting TRBD1. Germline lookup yields CDR1 SGHAT and CDR2 FQNNGV. The CDR3 contains 15 residues. With V trimmed by 5 bases and J by 8 bases, 14 bases remained unmatched. Here the CDR3 DNA reads TGTGCCAGCAGCCTACGGAGAACCGGGACAGCCGAAGCTTTCTTT. This codes for CASSLRRTGTAEAFF.